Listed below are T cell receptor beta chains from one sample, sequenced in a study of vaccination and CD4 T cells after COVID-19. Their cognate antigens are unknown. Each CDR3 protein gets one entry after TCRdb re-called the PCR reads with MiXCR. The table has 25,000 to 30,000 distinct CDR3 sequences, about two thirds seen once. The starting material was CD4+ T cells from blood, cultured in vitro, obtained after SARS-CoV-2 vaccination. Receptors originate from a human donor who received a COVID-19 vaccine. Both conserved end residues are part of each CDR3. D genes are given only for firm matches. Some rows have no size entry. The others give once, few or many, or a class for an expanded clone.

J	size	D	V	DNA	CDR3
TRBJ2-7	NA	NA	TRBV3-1	TGTGCCAGCAGCCAAGACAGGGGGGATCACTACGAGCAGTACTTC	CASSQDRGDHYEQYF
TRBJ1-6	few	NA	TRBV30	TGTGCCTGGAGTGTAGGGGTTGAAGGTTCACCCCTCCACTTT	CAWSVGVEGSPLHF
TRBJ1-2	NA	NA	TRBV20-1	TGCAGTGCTAGAGATACCCAGGGACGTGGGAGCTATGGCTACACCTTC	CSARDTQGRGSYGYTF
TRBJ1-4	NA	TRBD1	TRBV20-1	TGCAGTGCTAGGTCCCGGGACAGATTTAATGAAAAACTGTTTTTT	CSARSRDRFNEKLFF
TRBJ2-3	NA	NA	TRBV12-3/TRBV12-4	TGTGCCAGCAGTTTAGAAGGCACAGTCACAGATACGCAGTATTTT	CASSLEGTVTDTQYF
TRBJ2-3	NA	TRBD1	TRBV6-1	TGTGCCAGCAGTCGACAGGGGTCGACAGATACGCAGTATTTT	CASSRQGSTDTQYF
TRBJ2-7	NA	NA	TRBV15	TGTGCCACCAGCAGAGATCAGGTCCTCTACGAGCAGTACTTC	CATSRDQVLYEQYF
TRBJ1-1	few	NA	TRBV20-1	TGCAGTGCTAGAGATGCGGGTGGGGGAGGGACTGAAGCTTTCTTT	CSARDAGGGGTEAFF
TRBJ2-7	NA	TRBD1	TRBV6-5	TGTGCCAGCAGTTACTACAGGGGGGTCGAGCAGTACTTC	CASSYYRGVEQYF
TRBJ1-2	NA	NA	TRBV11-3	TGTGCCAGCAGCTTAGAGAGCGTTAACTATGGCTACACCTTC	CASSLESVNYGYTF
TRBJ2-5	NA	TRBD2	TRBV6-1	TGTGCCAGCCTAGCGGGGGGAAAGAAAGAGACCCAGTACTTC	CASLAGGKKETQYF
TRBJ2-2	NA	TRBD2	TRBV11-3	TGTGCCAGCAGCCCGTCCGGGGGGAGAATCGGGGAGCTGTTTTTT	CASSPSGGRIGELFF
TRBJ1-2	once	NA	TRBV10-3	TGTGCCATCAGTGAAGGAAACACTAACTATGGCTACACCTTC	CAISEGNTNYGYTF
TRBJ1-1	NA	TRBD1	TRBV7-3	TGTGCCAGCAGCTTAATCCCGAAACAGGGGCATGAAGCTTTCTTT	CASSLIPKQGHEAFF
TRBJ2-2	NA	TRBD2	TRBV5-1	TGCGCCAGCAGCTTGGTCGCTAGCGGGGGGGCCGGGGAGCTGTTTTTT	CASSLVASGGAGELFF
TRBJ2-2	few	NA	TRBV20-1	TGCAGTGCTAGCGGCAGGGGGGACGGGGAGCTGTTTTTT	CSASGRGDGELFF
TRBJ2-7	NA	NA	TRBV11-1	TGTGCCAGCAGCCCACCGGGTTGGGGGCGAAACTCCTACGAGCAGTACTTC	CASSPPGWGRNSYEQYF
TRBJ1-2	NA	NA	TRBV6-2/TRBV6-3	TGTGCCACCAGACCTGGGGGGACTAACTATGGCTACACCTTC	CATRPGGTNYGYTF
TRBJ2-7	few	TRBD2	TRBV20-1	TGCAGTGCTAGAGATCAGAGTGCGGGGGGGTTCTACGAGCAGTACTTC	CSARDQSAGGFYEQYF
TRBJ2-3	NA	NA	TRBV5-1	TGCGCCAGCAGCTTGGCCGGGAATACGCAGTATTTT	CASSLAGNTQYF
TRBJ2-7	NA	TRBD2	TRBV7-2	TGTGCCAGCAGCTTAAGTCGGGGCAGCGGGGGTTCCTACGAGCAGTACTTC	CASSLSRGSGGSYEQYF
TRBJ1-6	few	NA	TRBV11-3	TGTGCCAGCAGCTTAGATCCCAGTTCACCCCTCCACTTT	CASSLDPSSPLHF
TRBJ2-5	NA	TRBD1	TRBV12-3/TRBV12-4	TGTGCCAGCAGTTCTGACAGGGCGGAGACCCAGTACTTC	CASSSDRAETQYF
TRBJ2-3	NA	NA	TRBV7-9	TGTGCCAGCAGCGTGGATATTAGCACAGATACGCAGTATTTT	CASSVDISTDTQYF
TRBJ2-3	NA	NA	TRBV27	TGTGCCAGCAGTTTATACAGGGACGGAGTGCCAGATACGCAGTATTTT	CASSLYRDGVPDTQYF